These 14 T cell receptor beta chains came from one sample sequenced in a study of T-cell reconstitution after alpha-beta-depleted transplantation in children (dated by TCRdb to the mid-2010s). Library prep was done by PCR. Instrument used: Illumina HiSeq 2500. TCR libraries were prepared with molecular barcoding, using unique molecular identifiers to normalize TCRbeta repertoire quantification. In TCRdb, the public reads were trimmed at Q25 with fastp and aligned with MiXCR, with productive beta chains retained. A single entry per CDR3 protein holds the most common genes and DNA from its merged rows. Within this sample are roughly 200,000 distinct CDR3 sequences, with more than 14% of them counted one time only. Roughly 13% of the sample is in the top ten clones. The specimen comprised PBMCs from the stem cell graft donor, sampled from the stem cell graft. These receptors originate from a human donor who donated a stem cell graft to a child with acute lymphoblastic leukemia.

This clonotype was counted ten times or more. The V call is TRBV6-1, the J call TRBJ1-1; 9 bases agree with TRBD1. CDR3 length: 14 amino acids. Trimming removed 5 bases from V and 4 bases from J; junction bases left unmatched: 5. The V gene's germline CDR1 is MNHNS and CDR2 SASEGT. Here the CDR3 DNA reads TGTGCCAGCAGTCCCCGGGACAGGGCCACTGAAGCTTTCTTT. Its translation is CASSPRDRATEAFF.

This clonotype showed up many times. The rearrangement joins TRBV29-1 to TRBJ2-2; the D gene is possibly TRBD2 (5 bases). From germline, CDR1 is SQVTM and CDR2 ANQGSEA. Trimming took off 7 bases at V and 4 bases at J, with 22 bases between the two ends. This CDR3 has 16 residues. CDR3 sequence (DNA): TGCAGCGCCATTCGGGGTGGGCGCAGTATCACCGGGGAGCTGTTTTTT. Amino acids: CSAIRGGRSITGELFF.

This clonotype came up many times. This chain connects TRBV9 to TRBJ2-6, with 7 bases aligning to TRBD1. This CDR3 spans 20 amino acids. Germline CDR1 and CDR2: SGDLS and YYNGEE. V shed 0 bases, J shed 2 bases, and the junction held 14 bases outside the gene matches. Here the CDR3 DNA reads TGTGCCAGCAGCGTAGAGGGATCCGGGACAGTAACTACTGGGGCCAACGTCCTGACTTTC. Its translation is CASSVEGSGTVTTGANVLTF.

V usage is TRBV5-4 and J usage is TRBJ1-2; D perhaps matches TRBD1 (5 bases). Trimming stripped 5 bases from V and 9 bases from J, with 23 bases between. Germline CDR1 and CDR2: SGHNT and YYREEE (reference sequence). This CDR3 has 15 amino acids. In DNA form, the CDR3 reads TGTGCCAGCAGTATGCCTTGGGGGACCCGGGAGAGCTACACCTTC. Amino acids: CASSMPWGTRESYTF.

As concerns this clonotype: This may be a read error, as it is one base from a much larger clone. The chain has TRBV7-9 and TRBJ1-5; TRBD1 matches at 7 bases. CDR1 and CDR2 (germline): SEHNR, FQNEAQ (reference sequence). This CDR3 has 17 residues. CDR3 nucleotide sequence: TGTGCCAGCGGCTTAGGAGGCCCCGGGACAGATAATCAGCCCCAGCATTTT. Protein: CASGLGGPGTDNQPQHF.

This clonotype was detected ten times or more. This chain links TRBV10-3 with TRBJ1-1; D is uncertain. The V end was cut by 2 bases, the J end by 3 bases, with 10 bases between. The CDR3 loop spans 14 amino acids. Per the germline V gene, CDR1 is ENHRY and CDR2 is SYGVKD. The CDR3 sequence is CAISEGKGYTEAFF. DNA of the CDR3: TGTGCCATCAGTGAGGGAAAGGGATACACTGAAGCTTTCTTT.

This clonotype turned up a few times. The chain employs TRBV12-3 or TRBV12-4 and TRBJ2-1; TRBD2 aligns across 9 bases. The length of the CDR3 is 14 residues. V shed 7 bases, J shed 5 bases, and the junction held 6 bases outside the gene matches. The CDR3 region is CASNSGRFHNEQFF. CDR3 coding DNA: TGTGCCAGCAACAGCGGGAGGTTCCACAATGAGCAGTTCTTC.

The chain uses TRBV7-2 and TRBJ2-7, with D maybe TRBD1 (6 bases). From germline, CDR1 is SGHTA and CDR2 FQGNSA. The CDR3 is 15 residues long. V was clipped by 2 bases and J by 7 bases, with 18 bases between them. Here the CDR3 reads CASSLTPGTQGEQYF. The CDR3 DNA reads as TGTGCCAGCAGCTTAACACCAGGGACACAGGGAGAGCAGTACTTC.

This clonotype was found many times. The gene calls are TRBV6-1 and TRBJ2-7; D call uncertain. The CDR3 consists of 17 residues. Germline loops: CDR1 MNHNS, CDR2 SASEGT. Trimming pared 1 base from V and 0 bases from J, leaving 16 bases between. For the CDR3, the DNA is TGTGCCAGCAGTGAAGGAATGTTGTGGGAAAGCTCCTACGAGCAGTACTTC. Amino acid sequence: CASSEGMLWESSYEQYF.

This clonotype came up many times. The genes are TRBV20-1 and TRBJ2-4; maybe TRBD2 (5 bases). CDR3 length equals 12 residues. V gave up 6 bases and J gave up 4 bases, with 10 bases separating them. Germline V lookup: CDR1 DFQATT, CDR2 SNEGSKA (reference sequence). The CDR3, as DNA: TGCAGTGCCAGGACTCGTAAAAACATTCAGTACTTC. Protein product: CSARTRKNIQYF.

Ten or more counts support this clonotype. The V and J genes are TRBV7-9 and TRBJ2-7; TRBD1 aligns across 7 bases. There are 14 residues in the CDR3. Unmatched junction bases numbered 3, after V lost 4 bases and J lost 0 bases. Germline CDR1 reads SEHNR; CDR2 reads FQNEAQ (reference sequence). This CDR3 is CASSSGQSSYEQYF. In DNA, the CDR3 is TGTGCCAGCAGCTCGGGACAGAGCTCCTACGAGCAGTACTTC.

This clonotype was seen a handful of times. This chain uses TRBV19 with TRBJ2-1, with D possibly being TRBD1 (6 bases). CDR1 and CDR2 from the germline V gene are LNHDA and SQIVND (reference sequence). The germline V and J ends were trimmed by 10 bases and 7 bases, with 20 bases remaining between them. CDR3 length: 14 amino acids. This chain's CDR3 is CATYSQTRGNEQFF. CDR3 coding DNA: TGTGCCACATATTCCCAGACAAGGGGGAATGAGCAGTTCTTC.

The sample holds many counts of this clonotype. V usage is TRBV20-1 and J usage is TRBJ2-5, with 10 bases lining up with TRBD2. This CDR3 is 16 amino acids long. Germline CDR1 is DFQATT and CDR2 is SNEGSKA (reference sequence). The J segment lost 1 base and the V segment lost 0 bases, leaving 5 bases of the junction unmatched. The CDR3 loop is CSARDRASGSQETQYF. Here the CDR3 DNA reads TGCAGTGCTAGAGATAGGGCTAGCGGGAGCCAAGAGACCCAGTACTTC.

Of note for this clonotype: The junction differs from germline at one of its ends, possibly a read error. The V gene is TRBV5-5, the J gene TRBJ2-7; D not certain. CDR3 size: 13 residues. Per the germline V gene, CDR1 is SGHKS and CDR2 is YYEKEE (reference sequence). For the CDR3, the DNA is TGTGCCAGCACCTTGCTAGAAACCGACGAGCAGTACTTC. This codes for CASTLLETDEQYF.